The present T cell receptor beta chain was sequenced within a study of blood T cell repertoires in COVID-19. The CDR3 has 15 amino acids. Germline CDR1 reads MNHEY; CDR2 reads SVGAGI. V gave up 0 bases and J gave up 0 bases, with 8 bases separating them. Generated by immunoSEQ multiplex PCR, the TCRdb table keeps only in-frame clones and is missing some. Here the sample spans about 260,000 clones, around 90% being singletons. Sequenced sample: peripheral blood. The chain joins TRBV6-5 to TRBJ1-2; D call uncertain. The clonotype was recovered from a human donor in a cohort sampled during active COVID-19. The CDR3 DNA reads as TGTGCCAGCAGTTACTCTCGAGGTTCTAACTATGGCTACACCTTC. Translating it yields CASSYSRGSNYGYTF.